The sequence of this TCR beta chain was determined in a study of early T cells in non-severe SARS-CoV-2 infection. This CDR3 spans 16 amino acids. The germline CDR1 and CDR2 sequences are SGHNT and YYREEE (reference sequence). Deletions cut 0 bases from V and 4 bases from J, with 13 bases between. MiXCR, applied by TCRdb to the 5' RACE reads, yields one record per CDR3 protein. The sample shows about 83,000 distinct CDR3 sequences, approximately 13% of them seen only once. This clonotype was counted at least ten times. Specimen: whole blood. The sequence was obtained from an adult who was a healthcare worker with PCR-confirmed SARS-CoV-2 infection or an uninfected control (not recorded which). J is TRBJ2-2 and V is TRBV5-4; the D gene is possibly TRBD1 (6 bases). CDR3 nucleotide sequence: TGTGCCAGCAGCTTGGGGCAGGGGATGACCACCGGGGAGCTGTTTTTT. Translated: CASSLGQGMTTGELFF.